The TCR beta chain under discussion was sequenced for a study of Ad26.COV2.S vaccination and SARS-CoV-2 variants. Sequenced by immunoSEQ multiplex PCR; TCRdb stores in-frame clones only, minus some. The sample lists roughly 380,000 clones, 80% to 90% seen once, with more than 3% in the top ten. The CDR3 runs to 17 residues. CDR1 is GTSNPN, CDR2 SVGIG, per germline (reference sequence). V shed 5 bases, J shed 3 bases, and the junction held 14 bases outside the gene matches. Regarding treatment: some 20 received Ad26.COV2.S at low or high dose, single or two shots; about five received placebo; per-sample allocation not given. Day 63 after the first injection of vaccine or placebo was the sampling time. Study outcomes and limitations: Those who received the vaccine showed greater spike-specific TCR breadth than those given placebo.

Worth noting for this clone: What it recognizes is unknown.

This clonotype was sampled from a person aged 18-65 years who received the Ad26.COV2.S COVID-19 vaccine or a placebo. The chain uses TRBV30 and TRBJ1-1; 11 bases line up with TRBD1. Source: peripheral blood, taken in a trial of Ad26.COV2.S vaccine versus placebo. The CDR3, as DNA: TGTGCCTGGGCTGGGGGACAGGGGGTAAGAGGGGACACTGAAGCTTTCTTT. Protein: CAWAGGQGVRGDTEAFF.